Here is one T cell receptor beta chain with its context. The antigen remains unidentified. V lost 8 bases and J 2 bases, leaving 9 bases between the germline ends. CDR1 and CDR2 (germline): SGHTA, FQGNSA. This CDR3 has 12 residues. This sample stems from a study of OX40 agonist ivuxolimab in advanced cancers. Study-wide context: Partial responses were achieved by three patients: one hepatocellular carcinoma, two cutaneous melanoma. Study findings and constraints: Not determined was the antigen specificity of the expanded peripheral T cells.

This table comes from immunoSEQ multiplex PCR, and its TCRdb copy is limited to in-frame clones, with some not included. Altogether about 71,000 clones are present, over 80% being singletons, with the ten largest covering 0.78%. The sample here was CD4+ or CD8+ T cells sorted from blood, taken in a trial of the OX40 agonist ivuxolimab. The sequence derives from an adult with an advanced solid tumor such as melanoma, head and neck, liver or kidney cancer. The chain uses TRBV7-2 and TRBJ2-5; no clear D. The chain's CDR3 is CASGPQQETQYF. In DNA, the CDR3 is TGTGCCAGCGGCCCCCAACAAGAGACCCAGTACTTC.